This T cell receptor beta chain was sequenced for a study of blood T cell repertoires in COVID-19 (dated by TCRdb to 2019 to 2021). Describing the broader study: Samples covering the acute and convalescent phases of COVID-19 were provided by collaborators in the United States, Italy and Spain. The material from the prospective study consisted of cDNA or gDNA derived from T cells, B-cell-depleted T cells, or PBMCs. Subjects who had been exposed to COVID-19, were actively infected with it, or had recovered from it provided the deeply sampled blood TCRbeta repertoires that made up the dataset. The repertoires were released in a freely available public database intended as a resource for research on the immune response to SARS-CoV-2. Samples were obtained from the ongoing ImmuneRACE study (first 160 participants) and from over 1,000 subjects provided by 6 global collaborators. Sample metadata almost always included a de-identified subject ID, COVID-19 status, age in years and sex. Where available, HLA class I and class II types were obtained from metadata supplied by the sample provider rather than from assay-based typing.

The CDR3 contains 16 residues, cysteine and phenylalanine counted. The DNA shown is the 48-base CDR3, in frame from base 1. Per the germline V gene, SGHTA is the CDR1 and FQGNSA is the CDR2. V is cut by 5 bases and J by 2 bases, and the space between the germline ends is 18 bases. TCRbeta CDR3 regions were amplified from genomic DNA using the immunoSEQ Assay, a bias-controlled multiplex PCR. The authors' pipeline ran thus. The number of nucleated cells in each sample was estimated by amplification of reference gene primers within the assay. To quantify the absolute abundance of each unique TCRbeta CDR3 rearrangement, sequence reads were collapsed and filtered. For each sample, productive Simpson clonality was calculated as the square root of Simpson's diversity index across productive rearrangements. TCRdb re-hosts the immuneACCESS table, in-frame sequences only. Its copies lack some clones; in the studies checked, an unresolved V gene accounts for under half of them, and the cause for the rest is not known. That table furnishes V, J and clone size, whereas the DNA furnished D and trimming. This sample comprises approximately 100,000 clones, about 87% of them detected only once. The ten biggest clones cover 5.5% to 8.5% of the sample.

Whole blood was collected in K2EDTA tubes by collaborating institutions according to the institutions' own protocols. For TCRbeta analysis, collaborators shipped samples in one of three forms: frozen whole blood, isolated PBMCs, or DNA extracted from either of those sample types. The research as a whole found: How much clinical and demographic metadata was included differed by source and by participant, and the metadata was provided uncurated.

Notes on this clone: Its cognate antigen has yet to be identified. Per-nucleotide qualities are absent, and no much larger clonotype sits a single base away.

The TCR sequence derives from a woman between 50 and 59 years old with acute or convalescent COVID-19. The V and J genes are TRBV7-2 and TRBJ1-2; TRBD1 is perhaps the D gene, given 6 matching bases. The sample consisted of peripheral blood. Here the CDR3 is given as CASSPPGAASNYGYTF. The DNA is TGTGCCAGCAGCCCCCCAGGGGCAGCCTCCAACTATGGCTACACCTTC.